A single T cell receptor (beta chain) is shown here with its context. The antigen is unknown. This record belongs to a study of Ad26.COV2.S vaccination and SARS-CoV-2 variants. Study-level points and caveats: Post-vaccination breadth of spike-specific CD8+ and CD4+ T cell responses was reportedly substantial. Vaccine recipients had higher spike-specific TCR breadth than placebo recipients. Vaccine and placebo recipients had comparable breadth of non-spike TCRs.

Germline CDR1 is SGHDT and CDR2 is YYEEEE. Trimming pared 2 bases from V and 2 bases from J, leaving 7 bases between. The CDR3 spans 13 residues. The method was immunoSEQ multiplex PCR; TCRdb's version includes in-frame clones alone and lacks a portion of them. The sample includes 360,000 or so clones, 80% to 90% of them seen just once. Treatment here: roughly 19 received Ad26.COV2.S at low or high dose, single or two shots; five or six received placebo; per-sample allocation not given. The samples were gathered on day 63 after the first injection of vaccine or placebo. In the vaccine, an Ad26 vector expressed the SARS-CoV-2 spike of the Wuhan strain.

This receptor was obtained from a person between 18 and 65 years old who received the Ad26.COV2.S COVID-19 vaccine or a placebo. The sample consisted of peripheral blood, taken in a trial of Ad26.COV2.S vaccine versus placebo. The V and J genes are TRBV5-6 and TRBJ2-5, with D possibly being TRBD1 (6 bases). Here the CDR3 DNA reads TGTGCCAGCAGCTTCAGGGGACAAGAGACCCAGTACTTC. It specifies CASSFRGQETQYF.